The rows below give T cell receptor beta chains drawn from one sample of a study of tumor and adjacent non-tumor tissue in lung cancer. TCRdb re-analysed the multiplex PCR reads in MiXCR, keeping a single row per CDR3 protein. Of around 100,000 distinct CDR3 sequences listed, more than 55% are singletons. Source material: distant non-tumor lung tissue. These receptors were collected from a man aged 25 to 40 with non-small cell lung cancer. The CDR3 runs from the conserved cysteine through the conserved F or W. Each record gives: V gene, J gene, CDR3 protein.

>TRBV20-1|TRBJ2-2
CSGQGTSGGRTTGELFF
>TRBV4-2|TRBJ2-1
CASDLTWGDEQFF
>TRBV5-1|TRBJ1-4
CARSYSGAATNEKLFF
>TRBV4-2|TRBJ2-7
CASSWGSIGSSYEQYF
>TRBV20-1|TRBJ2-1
CSALTGTSVLHEPFF
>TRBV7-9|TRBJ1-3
CASSFRGYTIYF
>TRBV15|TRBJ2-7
CATSREGRNTEKQYF
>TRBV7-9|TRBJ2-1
CASSLPGERHEQFF
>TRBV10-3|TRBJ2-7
CAICGGDRGHEQYF
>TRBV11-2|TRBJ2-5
CASSLDTGKETQYF
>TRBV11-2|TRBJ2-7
CASSVRDREGEQYF
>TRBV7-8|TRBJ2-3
CASSPRDWPTDTQYF
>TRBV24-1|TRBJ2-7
CAISDLFAKTVPEQYF
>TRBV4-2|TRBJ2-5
CASSQGFVGQGSGETQYF
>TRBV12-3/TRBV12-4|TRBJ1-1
CVSSFDYNTEAFF
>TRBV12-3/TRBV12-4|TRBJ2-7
CASSSRYMQYF
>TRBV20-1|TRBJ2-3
CSAYPGLLWADTQYF
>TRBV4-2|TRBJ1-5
CASSQDGQAGDNQPQHF
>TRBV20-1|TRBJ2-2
CSARWNTGESFF
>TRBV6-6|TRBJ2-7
CTSSPLTTQQYF
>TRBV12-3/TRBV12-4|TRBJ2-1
CASNLGGSYNEQFF
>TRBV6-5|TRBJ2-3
CVSRAGGHTDTHYF
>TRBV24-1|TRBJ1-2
CATSDSRTGDSVGYTF
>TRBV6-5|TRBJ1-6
CVSGEQGNLYNSTLHF
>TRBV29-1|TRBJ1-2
CSVEVGRSNYGYTF
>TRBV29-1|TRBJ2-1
CSVQTWGGSENEQFF
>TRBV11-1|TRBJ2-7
CASSLAPTDHEQYF
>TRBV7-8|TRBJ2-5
CASSMNRGRSETQYF
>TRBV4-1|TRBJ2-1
CAGSQALAGVYNEQFF
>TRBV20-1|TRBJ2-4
CSAEVGGVNIQYF
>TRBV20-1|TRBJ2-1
CSARAAGGHNEQFF
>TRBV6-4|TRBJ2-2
CATPGLEVGELFF
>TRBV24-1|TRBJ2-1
CATSEPGQGAQFF
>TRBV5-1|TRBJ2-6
CASRTEGGQGYSGANVLTF
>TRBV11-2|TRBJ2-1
CASSIRLAPSNEQFF
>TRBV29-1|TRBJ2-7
CRVGTVCKQYF
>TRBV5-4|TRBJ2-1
CANSRDSLSYNEQSF
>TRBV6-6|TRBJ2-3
CASSYEAVGTDTQYF
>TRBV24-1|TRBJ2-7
CATSDGSYEQCF
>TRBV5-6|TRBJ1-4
CANSLWGRAGREKLFF
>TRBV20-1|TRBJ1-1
CSTAHRAVLAFF
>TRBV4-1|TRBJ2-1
CANSQVIASSSYNEEFF
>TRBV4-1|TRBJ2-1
CANSQEHSPVEQFF
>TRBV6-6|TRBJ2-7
CASSDRDPQLGEQYF
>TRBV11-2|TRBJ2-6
CDSSPWGSGPGSGANVLTF
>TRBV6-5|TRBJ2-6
CASSRTGSGANVLTF
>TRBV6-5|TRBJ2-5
CASSLAKMTQYF
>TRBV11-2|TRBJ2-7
CASSLDWTYEQYF
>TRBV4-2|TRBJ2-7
CASSDTWDSYEQYF
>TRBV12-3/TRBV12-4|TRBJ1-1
CASSLDSSERTEALF
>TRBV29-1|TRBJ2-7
CSVLTTGGYEQYF
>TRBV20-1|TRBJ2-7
CSARNTAGGRNEQYF
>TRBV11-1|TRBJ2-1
CASNLGTNEQFF
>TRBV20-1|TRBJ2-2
CSTKLQGQTGELFF
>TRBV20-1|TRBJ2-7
CSARVDRGAYERYF